The TCR beta chain described here comes from a study of CD8 T cells in Susac syndrome. About the study: The Susac syndrome patients were therapy-naive, on corticosteroids, or on intravenous immunoglobulin alone at blood draw.

An amount of RNA that ranged from roughly 0.5 to 1 ug was reverse transcribed with random hexamers. From the immunoSEQ multiplex PCR reads, TCRdb called clonotypes with MiXCR, one entry per CDR3 protein. The sample includes under 200,000 distinct CDR3 sequences, roughly 95% of them seen just once. V was pared by 3 bases and J by 0 bases, with 13 bases between. The germline V gene has CDR1 KGHSH and CDR2 LQKENI. There are 16 residues in the CDR3. Patients with Susac syndrome met diagnostic criteria defined recently for definite or probable disease. Sequenced sample: CD4+ T cells from PBMCs. The chain couples TRBV18 to TRBJ2-3; D possibly corresponds to TRBD2 (6 bases). The clonotype was recovered from a human donor with Susac syndrome. CDR3 coding DNA: TGTGCCAGCTCACCCCGGGCTAGCGTGAGCACAGATACGCAGTATTTT. Protein sequence: CASSPRASVSTDTQYF.